This T cell receptor (beta chain) was documented in a study of beta chain features in type 1 diabetes. Turning to the study itself: Cells sorted and examined across all samples totaled around 110,000,000. Whole-study findings and limits: Among all four CD4+ subsets, Type 1 diabetes patients had TCRB CDR3s that were moderately but significantly shorter. Among patients, naive, central memory and Treg TCRB repertoires appeared more similar than among healthy donors.

The study reverse transcribed the entire isolated RNA, so it sequenced expressed TCRB transcripts. The method was immunoSEQ multiplex PCR; TCRdb's version includes in-frame clones alone and lacks a portion of them. The table has about 150,000 clones, roughly 48% seen once. Concerning this clone: The antigen is unknown.

The receptor was isolated from a young man in good health. The sequenced sample was Tregs from blood.

The CDR3 coding sequence is TGTGCCAGCAATCTAGCGGGGCTCTACGAGCAGTACTTC. The encoded protein is CASNLAGLYEQYF. The chain has TRBV28 and TRBJ2-7; 9 nucleotides line up with TRBD2. The CDR3 runs 13 residues. The ends lost 7 bases at V and 3 bases at J; junction bases unmatched: 4. CDR1 and CDR2 (germline): MDHEN, SYDVKM.